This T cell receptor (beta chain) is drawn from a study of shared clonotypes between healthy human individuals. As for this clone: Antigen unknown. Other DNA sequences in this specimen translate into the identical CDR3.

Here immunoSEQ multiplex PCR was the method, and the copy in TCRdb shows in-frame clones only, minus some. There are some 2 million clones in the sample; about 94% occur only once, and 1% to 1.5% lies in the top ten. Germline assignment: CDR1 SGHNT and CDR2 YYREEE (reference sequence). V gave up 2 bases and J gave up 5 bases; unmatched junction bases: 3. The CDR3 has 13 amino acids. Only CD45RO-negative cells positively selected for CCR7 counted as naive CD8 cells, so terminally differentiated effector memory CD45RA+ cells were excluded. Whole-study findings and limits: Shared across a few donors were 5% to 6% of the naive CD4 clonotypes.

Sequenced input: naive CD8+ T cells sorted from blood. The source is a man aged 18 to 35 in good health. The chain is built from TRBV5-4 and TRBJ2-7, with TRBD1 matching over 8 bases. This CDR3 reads CASSFTGGNEQYF. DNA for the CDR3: TGTGCCAGCAGCTTTACAGGGGGGAACGAGCAGTACTTC.